The 31 T cell receptor beta chains reported below all come from one sample, sequenced in a study of cytotoxic CD8 clonotypes in ibrutinib-treated CLL (dated by TCRdb to about 2021). The library came from the immunoSEQ multiplex PCR assay. TCRdb stores this immuneACCESS table with in-frame sequences only. Part of the clones is absent; in the studies checked, under half of the shortfall reflects unresolved V genes, and no reason is known for the rest. This sample lists some 70,000 clones; around 68% were detected once. The ten most abundant clones make up 4.5% to 6% of the sample. The time point label of this sample denotes: approximately twelve months on ibrutinib. Sequenced here: PBMCs, sampled after 12 months of ibrutinib treatment. Every receptor here comes from a human donor with chronic lymphocytic leukemia.

J is TRBJ1-2 and V is TRBV6-5; D may be TRBD1 (5 bases). CDR3 length equals 12 residues. V was shortened by 8 bases and J by 6 bases, with 13 bases between the two germline ends. Germline CDR1 reads MNHEY; CDR2 reads SVGAGI. Written as DNA, the CDR3 is TGTGCCAGCCACCGGGCGGGGGATGGCTACACCTTC. It codes for CASHRAGDGYTF.

The gene calls are TRBV7-3 and TRBJ1-1, with 9 bases fitting TRBD1. The CDR3 has 14 residues. J gave up 4 bases and V 6 bases, and 6 bases lay outside the gene matches. Per germline, CDR1 SGHTA and CDR2 FQGTGA. The CDR3 DNA reads as TGTGCCAGCAGATTGACAGGGGGATTCACTGAAGCTTTCTTT. Translation gives CASRLTGGFTEAFF.

The rearrangement links TRBV29-1 to TRBJ2-4; 12 nucleotides agree with TRBD2. The germline V gene encodes CDR1 SQVTM and CDR2 ANQGSEA. The J segment lost 0 bases and the V segment lost 5 bases, leaving 8 bases of the junction unmatched. The CDR3 has 17 residues. CDR3 nucleotides: TGCAGCGTTTGTCTACTAGCGGGGGGTGTAGCCAAAAACATTCAGTACTTC. Its translation is CSVCLLAGGVAKNIQYF.

CDR3 sequence reads: CASSQERTLGELFF. CDR3 DNA: TGTGCCAGCAGCCAAGAACGGACCCTCGGGGAGCTGTTTTTT. The gene calls are TRBV14 and TRBJ2-2, with D unresolved. The germline gives CDR1 SGHDN, CDR2 FVKESK. Deletions cut 0 bases from V and 7 bases from J, with 9 bases between. The CDR3 consists of 14 residues.

This chain links TRBV7-2 with TRBJ2-3; no clear D. Germline CDR1 and CDR2: SGHTA and FQGNSA. The CDR3 length is 12 residues. V shed 1 base and J shed 4 bases, with 3 bases lying between them. The chain's CDR3 is CASSLGADTQYF. The CDR3 DNA reads TGTGCCAGCAGCTTAGGGGCAGATACGCAGTATTTT.

The rearrangement links TRBV4-2 to TRBJ2-2, with TRBD1 identical over 9 bases. V was pared by 4 bases and J by 0 bases, with 3 bases of the junction left unmatched. The germline V gene has CDR1 LGHNA and CDR2 YNFKEQ. This CDR3 is 16 amino acids long. This CDR3 reads CASSPGTGTNTGELFF. DNA of the CDR3: TGTGCCAGCAGCCCCGGGACAGGGACGAACACCGGGGAGCTGTTTTTT.

This clone was recorded once. This sequence joins TRBV7-2 and TRBJ1-2, with D possibly being TRBD1 (6 bases). Germline CDR1 and CDR2: SGHTA and FQGNSA. Trimming removed 7 bases from V and 4 bases from J, with 16 bases in between. The CDR3 consists of 14 residues. The DNA of the CDR3 is TGTGCCAGCACCCAGGGGCAGGGTACCTATGGCTACACCTTC. As protein: CASTQGQGTYGYTF. Looking up the rest from reference TRBV7-2 and TRBJ1-2 gives the full variable domain: GAGVSQSPSNKVTEKGKDVELRCDPISGHTALYWYRQSLGQGLEFLIYFQGNSAPDKSGLPSDRFSAERTGGSVSTLTIQRTQQEDSAVYLCASTQGQGTYGYTFGSGTRLTVV.

As DNA, the CDR3 is TGTGCCAGCAGCCAAAACCAAGAGAACACTGAAGCTTTCTTT. Protein product: CASSQNQENTEAFF. This chain joins TRBV5-4 and TRBJ1-1; no clear D. The CDR3 loop spans 14 amino acids. The V gene's germline CDR1 is SGHNT and CDR2 YYREEE (reference sequence). V lost 4 bases and J 1 base, leaving 11 bases between the germline ends. Combining the CDR3 with reference TRBV5-4 and TRBJ1-1 gives the whole variable domain ETGVTQSPTHLIKTRGQQVTLRCSSQSGHNTVSWYQQALGQGPQFIFQYYREEENGRGNFPPRFSGLQFPNYSSELNVNALELDDSALYLCASSQNQENTEAFFGQGTRLTVV.

The chain has TRBV18 and TRBJ1-2; TRBD1 matches at 9 bases. The germline V gene encodes CDR1 KGHSH and CDR2 LQKENI. The J segment lost 0 bases and the V segment lost 3 bases, leaving 11 bases of the junction unmatched. This CDR3 region has 18 residues. The CDR3 DNA is TGTGCCAGCTCACCCCTGGGACAGGGTAATCCCTCTAACTATGGCTACACCTTC. Amino acid sequence: CASSPLGQGNPSNYGYTF.

The genes are TRBV19 and TRBJ1-5, with TRBD1 matching 9 bases. Germline trimming cut 6 bases from V and 3 bases from J; bases unmatched to any gene: 6. The CDR3 runs 15 residues. Germline values: CDR1 LNHDA, CDR2 SQIVND (reference sequence). CDR3 in amino acids: CASRQQGAINQPQHF. For the CDR3, the DNA is TGTGCCAGTAGGCAACAGGGGGCAATCAATCAGCCCCAGCATTTT. Filled out from reference TRBV19 and TRBJ1-5, the complete variable domain reads DGGITQSPKYLFRKEGQNVTLSCEQNLNHDAMYWYRQDPGQGLRLIYYSQIVNDFQKGDIAEGYSVSREKKESFPLTVTSAQKNPTAFYLCASRQQGAINQPQHFGDGTRLSIL.

The chain has TRBV18 and TRBJ1-2; D ambiguous. V was trimmed by 2 bases and J by 4 bases, leaving 8 bases between them. This CDR3 region has 13 residues. Germline CDR1 KGHSH, CDR2 LQKENI. The chain's CDR3 is CASSPALTYGYTF. In DNA, the CDR3 is TGTGCCAGCTCACCAGCCTTGACCTATGGCTACACCTTC.

The rearrangement links TRBV7-2 to TRBJ2-3; TRBD1 matches 7 bases. With 3 bases clipped from V and 5 bases from J, the junction kept 2 bases outside the gene matches. Looked up from germline, CDR1 is SGHTA and CDR2 is FQGNSA. The length of the CDR3 is 13 residues. The CDR3 bases are TGTGCCAGCAGCTTGACAGGGTTAGATACGCAGTATTTT. This codes for CASSLTGLDTQYF. Together with reference TRBV7-2 and TRBJ2-3, the CDR3 gives the full variable domain: GAGVSQSPSNKVTEKGKDVELRCDPISGHTALYWYRQSLGQGLEFLIYFQGNSAPDKSGLPSDRFSAERTGGSVSTLTIQRTQQEDSAVYLCASSLTGLDTQYFGPGTRLTVL.

This clone was detected only a few times. The J gene is TRBJ2-7, the V gene TRBV28, with D tentatively TRBD1 or TRBD2 (7 bases each). Germline V gives CDR1 MDHEN, CDR2 SYDVKM. V lost 6 bases and J 3 bases, leaving 21 bases between the germline ends. The CDR3 sequence is 16 residues long. CDR3: CASSSGGGGVVYEQYF. CDR3 coding DNA: TGTGCCAGCAGCTCGGGAGGAGGGGGCGTAGTCTACGAGCAGTACTTC.

Only a few counts were recorded for this clone. The chain couples TRBV18 to TRBJ1-5; D is ambiguous. Germline CDR1 is KGHSH and CDR2 is LQKENI. V was cut by 0 bases and J by 3 bases, with 6 bases left in between. The CDR3 extends over 14 amino acids. DNA for the CDR3: TGTGCCAGCTCACCACCGCAGCCCAATCAGCCCCAGCATTTT. Its translation: CASSPPQPNQPQHF.

This clone was found a few times. The J gene is TRBJ1-2, the V gene TRBV2; TRBD1 might be the D (5 bases). CDR1 is SNHLY and CDR2 is FYNNEI in the germline V gene. This CDR3 has 13 amino acids. Trimming stripped 5 bases from V and 4 bases from J, with 11 bases between. The CDR3 DNA reads TGTGCCAGCAGTACAGAGACAGTCTATGGCTACACCTTC. This sequence encodes CASSTETVYGYTF.

The genes are TRBV11-2 and TRBJ2-7; possible D gene TRBD1, 6 bases. The germline V gene has CDR1 SGHAT and CDR2 FQNNGV. The CDR3 extends over 13 amino acids. With 8 bases removed from V and 0 bases from J, the gap between germline ends came to 11 bases. DNA for the CDR3: TGTGCCAGCGGACAGCGAGTCTCCTACGAGCAGTACTTC. This codes for CASGQRVSYEQYF.

This clone was detected a few times. The rearrangement links TRBV4-1 to TRBJ1-5; D is undetermined. The CDR3 extends over 16 amino acids. Germline V CDR1 and CDR2: MGHRA, YSYEKL. Trimming removed 1 base at V and 4 bases at J, with 14 bases between. CDR3 loop: CASSQGILGGNQPQHF. For the CDR3, the DNA is TGCGCCAGCAGCCAAGGAATTCTGGGTGGAAATCAGCCCCAGCATTTT.

There are a few counts of this clone. V is TRBV28 and J is TRBJ2-7; maybe TRBD1 (6 bases). The ends were cut back, 3 bases at V and 2 bases at J, with 11 bases in the middle. The CDR3 contains 14 residues. Germline V lookup: CDR1 MDHEN, CDR2 SYDVKM. The chain's CDR3 is CASSLHRAPYEQYF. The CDR3 bases are TGTGCCAGCAGTTTGCACAGGGCCCCCTACGAGCAGTACTTC.

This clone has just a few counts. The chain links TRBV4-2 to TRBJ1-4; maybe TRBD1 (5 bases). Trimming pared 0 bases from V and 4 bases from J, leaving 15 bases between. CDR3 length: 17 residues. Germline V lookup: CDR1 LGHNA, CDR2 YNFKEQ. In DNA form, the CDR3 reads TGTGCCAGCAGCCAAGAAGGGGTGAGAACGGTTAATGAAAAACTGTTTTTT. This gives the protein CASSQEGVRTVNEKLFF.

The rearrangement uses TRBV18 and TRBJ2-7; D is unclear. The V end was cut by 0 bases, the J end by 1 base, with 7 bases between. CDR3 length equals 14 residues. Germline assignment: CDR1 KGHSH and CDR2 LQKENI. In DNA form, the CDR3 reads TGTGCCAGCTCACCACCGGAAGGATCCTACGAGCAGTACTTC. It specifies CASSPPEGSYEQYF.

This clone appeared a few times. The gene calls are TRBV28 and TRBJ2-7; D ambiguous. The V gene lost 2 bases and the J gene lost 2 bases, with 4 bases spanning the gap. Germline CDR1 reads MDHEN; CDR2 reads SYDVKM. The CDR3 is 12 residues long. CDR3 in DNA: TGTGCCAGCAGTTTAGGGGCCTACGAGCAGTACTTC. As protein: CASSLGAYEQYF.

The chain carries TRBV19 and TRBJ2-1, with TRBD1 as a possible D gene (5 bases). The V and J ends lost 1 base and 11 bases respectively, with 15 bases between them. The length of the CDR3 is 14 residues. CDR1 is LNHDA, CDR2 SQIVND, per germline (reference sequence). CDR3 amino acids: CASSIGPPGHQQFF. In DNA form, the CDR3 reads TGTGCCAGTAGTATAGGCCCCCCAGGGCACCAGCAGTTCTTC.

V and J are TRBV10-1 and TRBJ2-2, with a weak D call TRBD1 (5 bases). The germline gives CDR1 WNHNN, CDR2 SYGVQD (reference sequence). The length of the CDR3 is 17 residues. Trimming stripped 0 bases from V and 4 bases from J, with 15 bases between. The CDR3 loop is CASSESVLTVTTGELFF. The CDR3 DNA sequence: TGCGCCAGCAGTGAGTCCGTTTTGACAGTTACCACCGGGGAGCTGTTTTTT.

This chain links TRBV6-5 with TRBJ2-7; 7 bases are shared with TRBD1. Looked up from germline, CDR1 is MNHEY and CDR2 is SVGAGI. The trim removed 0 bases at V and 2 bases at J, leaving 7 bases unmatched. CDR3 length: 16 amino acids. The CDR3 DNA is TGTGCCAGCAGTTACTCGGGCGGGCAGGGGGCCTACGAGCAGTACTTC. This gives the protein CASSYSGGQGAYEQYF.

The rearrangement joins TRBV6-5 to TRBJ2-5; the D call may be TRBD1 or TRBD2 (5 bases each). The J call may be incorrect, as the DNA end agrees better with TRBJ2-7. CDR3 length: 14 amino acids. The V gene's germline CDR1 is MNHEY and CDR2 SVGAGI. This chain's CDR3 is CASGPPGRPNEQYF. CDR3 nucleotides: TGTGCCAGTGGGCCCCCGGGACGTCCTAACGAGCAGTACTTC.

The chain is built from TRBV19 and TRBJ2-1; 11 bases are shared with TRBD2. V was clipped by 6 bases and J by 4 bases; unmatched bases: 8. The CDR3 runs 16 residues. Germline V gene sequence: CDR1 LNHDA, CDR2 SQIVND (reference sequence). The CDR3 bases are TGTGCCAGTAGAAGGTTAACTAGCGGGGGATACAATGAGCAGTTCTTC. Its translation: CASRRLTSGGYNEQFF. Together with reference TRBV19 and TRBJ2-1, the CDR3 gives the full variable domain: DGGITQSPKYLFRKEGQNVTLSCEQNLNHDAMYWYRQDPGQGLRLIYYSQIVNDFQKGDIAEGYSVSREKKESFPLTVTSAQKNPTAFYLCASRRLTSGGYNEQFFGPGTRLTVL.

The chain combines TRBV23-1 with TRBJ1-2, with 9 bases identical to TRBD1. TRBV23-1 is noted as an ORF with a role that remains uncertain. With V trimmed by 4 bases and J by 3 bases, 12 bases remained unmatched. CDR3 length: 17 amino acids. The CDR3 sequence: CASSPPGQGAPDYGYTF. The CDR3 nucleotides read TGCGCCAGCAGTCCCCCGGGACAGGGCGCACCGGACTATGGCTACACCTTC.

This clone is a singleton in its sample. The genes are TRBV19 and TRBJ2-6; D is perhaps TRBD2 (5 bases). Germline loops: CDR1 LNHDA, CDR2 SQIVND (reference sequence). V was clipped by 3 bases and J by 2 bases, with 11 bases between them. CDR3 length: 16 amino acids. The CDR3 region is CASSILSGTGANVLTF. DNA of the CDR3: TGTGCCAGTAGTATTTTATCCGGGACTGGGGCCAACGTCCTGACTTTC.

V gene TRBV30 combines with J gene TRBJ2-7, with D perhaps assigned TRBD1 or TRBD2 (5 bases each). Trimming took off 2 bases at V and 5 bases at J, with 13 bases between the two ends. The CDR3 spans 13 residues. Germline values: CDR1 GTSNPN, CDR2 SVGIG (reference sequence). The CDR3 protein is CAWSLLGRDEQYF. In nucleotides, the CDR3 is TGTGCCTGGAGTCTCCTGGGGCGGGACGAGCAGTACTTC.

The chain is built from TRBV19 and TRBJ2-1; D is possibly TRBD2 (5 bases). CDR1 LNHDA and CDR2 SQIVND come from the germline V gene (reference sequence). The CDR3 is 11 amino acids. V lost 5 bases to trimming and J lost 15 bases, with 14 bases between them. DNA for the CDR3: TGTGCCAGTAGTGCCCTGAGGGAAAGGTTCTTC. It specifies CASSALRERFF. The complete variable domain, with remaining parts taken from reference TRBV19 and TRBJ2-1, reads DGGITQSPKYLFRKEGQNVTLSCEQNLNHDAMYWYRQDPGQGLRLIYYSQIVNDFQKGDIAEGYSVSREKKESFPLTVTSAQKNPTAFYLCASSALRERFFGPGTRLTVL.

In its sample, this clone was seen a few times. The chain combines TRBV6-6 with TRBJ2-3; 12 bases map to TRBD2. CDR3 length: 15 residues. After removal of 6 bases from V and 2 bases from J, the junction contained 3 bases not matched to a gene. Per the germline V gene, CDR1 is MNHNY and CDR2 is SVGAGI (reference sequence). CDR3 region: CASRGLAGHTDTQYF. DNA for the CDR3: TGTGCCAGCAGAGGACTAGCGGGGCACACAGATACGCAGTATTTT.